Sequencing of this T cell receptor (beta chain) was carried out in a study of blood T cell repertoires in COVID-19. Authors' methods: Reference gene primer amplification in the assay estimated nucleated cell counts. Profiling relied on immunoSEQ multiplex PCR, and the TCRdb table lists in-frame clones only, not all of them. D and trimming were read from the DNA, whereas the V and J calls and clone size are those reported in that table. The repertoire consists of some 80,000 clones, with 86% occurring once and the leading ten covering over 15%. The germline CDR1 and CDR2 sequences are GTSNPN and SVGIG (reference sequence). The CDR3 length is 15 residues. V gave up 2 bases and J gave up 6 bases, with 17 bases separating them.

The rearrangement uses TRBV30 and TRBJ2-1; tentatively, D is TRBD2 (6 bases). This clonotype was sampled from a human donor in a cohort sampled during active COVID-19. The sequenced sample consisted of peripheral blood. The DNA for the CDR3 is TGTGCCTGGAGTCCATGGAGACTAGACGCCAATGAGCAGTTCTTC. Residues: CAWSPWRLDANEQFF.